Each of the 5 T cell receptor beta chains below was sequenced from the same sample in a study of response to subunit inactivated influenza vaccine. In TCRdb, the RT-PCR reads were re-called with MiXCR into one record per CDR3 protein. The repertoire consists of 600,000 to 700,000 distinct CDR3 sequences, with less than 15% occurring once and the leading ten covering roughly 7.6%. This specimen consisted of PBMCs from blood, obtained about 14 days before vaccination. The origin of the receptors is a man aged 45-65 years who received an inactivated influenza vaccine.

This clonotype was found many times. The chain couples TRBV4-3 to TRBJ2-7, with TRBD2 matching 7 bases. CDR1 is LGHNA and CDR2 is YSLEER in the germline V gene. CDR3 length: 16 residues. Trimming at V came to 3 bases and at J to 7 bases, leaving 15 bases not matched to a gene. In DNA, the CDR3 is TGCGCCAGCAGCCAGAACCGGGACGGCGGACTAGGAGAGCAGTACTTC. Protein product: CASSQNRDGGLGEQYF.

This clonotype turned up a few times. This chain joins TRBV11-2 and TRBJ2-4; D is unclear. Germline CDR1 is SGHAT and CDR2 is FQNNGV. The CDR3 covers 18 residues. The V end was cut by 5 bases, the J end by 0 bases, with 20 bases between. The CDR3 sequence: CASSANVRWSLAKNIQYF. In DNA, the CDR3 is TGTGCCAGCAGCGCTAATGTCAGGTGGTCCCTAGCCAAAAACATTCAGTACTTC.

The rearrangement links TRBV12-3 or TRBV12-4 to TRBJ2-5; D unclear. This CDR3 contains 13 residues. Deletions cut 6 bases from V and 3 bases from J, with 11 bases between. The CDR3 loop is CASRGYREETQYF. For the CDR3, the DNA is TGTGCCAGCAGGGGTTACAGAGAAGAGACCCAGTACTTC.

The chain employs TRBV4-3 and TRBJ1-2; D uncertain. This CDR3 is built from 17 residues. In germline, CDR1 is LGHNA, CDR2 YSLEER. V lost 0 bases and J lost 0, with 14 bases in between. As DNA, the CDR3 is TGCGCCAGCAGCCAAGATTTGACCGCCAAAGCTAACTATGGCTACACCTTC. This gives the protein CASSQDLTAKANYGYTF.

This chain connects TRBV28 to TRBJ2-3; D possibly corresponds to TRBD2 (5 bases). Deletions cut 3 bases from V and 5 bases from J, with 15 bases between. The CDR3 consists of 15 residues. Germline V gene sequence: CDR1 MDHEN, CDR2 SYDVKM. The CDR3 nucleotides are TGTGCCAGCAGTTTTGGAGGCGTGAATAGAGATACGCAGTATTTT. Protein product: CASSFGGVNRDTQYF.